This TCR beta chain was recovered during a study of T cells in Graves' hyperthyroidism and ophthalmopathy. TCR beta CDR3 regions were amplified from RNA transcripts. Researchers ran a first-round RT-PCR on the TCR CDR3 using the HTBI primer set. TCRdb called the multiplex PCR reads again in MiXCR, with one record for every CDR3 protein. Of about 570,000 distinct CDR3 sequences in the sample, around 46% were seen once. Germline values: CDR1 SQVTM, CDR2 ANQGSEA. V was pared by 6 bases and J by 4 bases, with 12 bases between. The CDR3 loop spans 12 amino acids. The sequence was obtained from an adult woman with Graves' disease, either hyperthyroidism or ophthalmopathy (not recorded which). This rearrangement joins TRBV29-1 to TRBJ1-1; weak D call: TRBD1 (5 bases). Specimen: peripheral blood or thyroid tissue (not recorded which). The CDR3 spells CSVAGLVTEAFF. The CDR3 coding sequence is TGCAGCGTCGCAGGGTTGGTCACTGAAGCTTTCTTT.